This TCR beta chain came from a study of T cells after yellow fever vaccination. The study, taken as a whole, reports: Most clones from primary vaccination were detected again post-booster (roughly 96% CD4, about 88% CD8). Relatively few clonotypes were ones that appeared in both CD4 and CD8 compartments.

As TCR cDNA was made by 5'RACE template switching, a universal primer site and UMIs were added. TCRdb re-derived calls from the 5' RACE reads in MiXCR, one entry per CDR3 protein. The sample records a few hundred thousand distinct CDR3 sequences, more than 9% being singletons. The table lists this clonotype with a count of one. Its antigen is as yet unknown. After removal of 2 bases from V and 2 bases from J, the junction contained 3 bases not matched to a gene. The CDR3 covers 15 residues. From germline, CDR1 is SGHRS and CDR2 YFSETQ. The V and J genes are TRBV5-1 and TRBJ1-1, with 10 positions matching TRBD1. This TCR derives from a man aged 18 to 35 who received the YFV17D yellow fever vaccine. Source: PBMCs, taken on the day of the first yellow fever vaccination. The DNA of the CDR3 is TGCGCCAGCAGCTTAAGGACAGGGGGAAACACTGAAGCTTTCTTT. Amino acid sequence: CASSLRTGGNTEAFF.